This TCR beta chain was identified in a study of Graves' ophthalmopathy and Graves' hyperthyroidism. Whole-study context: Hyperthyroidism counted as stable given no ophthalmopathy within 18 months of follow-up. Regarding the study as a whole: Most thyroid clonotypes with frequency above 0.001 were detected in blood too.

RNA served as the template for amplifying TCR beta CDR3 regions. RT-PCR was first run with HTBI primers, then multiplex PCR in a second round. TCRdb called the multiplex PCR reads again in MiXCR, with one record for every CDR3 protein. The data show some 1.1 million distinct CDR3 sequences, 35% to 45% seen once. Turning to this clonotype: Its specificity is unknown.

Enrolled hyperthyroidism patients had a new diagnosis, a duration under 2 months, and an age of 18 to 65. This receptor was taken from an adult man with Graves' hyperthyroidism. The sequenced sample consisted of peripheral blood or thyroid tissue (not recorded which).

CDR3 nucleotide sequence: TGTGCCACCAGCACCGGGACTAGAACAGATACGCAGTATTTT. Its translation is CATSTGTRTDTQYF. The chain uses TRBV15 and TRBJ2-3; 8 bases fit TRBD2. Germline V CDR1 and CDR2: LNHNV, YYDKDF (reference sequence). The CDR3 extends over 14 amino acids. V gave up 4 bases and J gave up 3 bases; unmatched junction bases: 3.